Presented here are 11 T cell receptor beta chains from one specimen sequenced in a study of long-term antiretroviral therapy in people with HIV. Version v3.0 of the immunoSEQ assay was performed at survey level. Clones were read by immunoSEQ multiplex PCR, and TCRdb kept only the in-frame ones, dropping some. This sample has about 12,000 clones, with about 81% found just once. The starting material was unsorted PBMCs, obtained roughly 8 years after starting antiretroviral therapy. The receptors derive from a man between 50 and 59 years old with HIV.

This rearrangement joins TRBV5-1 to TRBJ2-5; D not certain. CDR3 length: 12 amino acids. Germline values: CDR1 SGHRS, CDR2 YFSETQ. Trimming took 4 bases from V and 1 from J, leaving 5 bases between them. The CDR3 reads CASSDFQETQYF. The CDR3 DNA sequence: TGCGCCAGCAGCGATTTCCAAGAGACCCAGTACTTC.

This chain joins TRBV6-1 and TRBJ2-3, with 9 bases matching TRBD1. With 5 bases clipped from V and 4 bases from J, the junction kept 7 bases outside the gene matches. CDR1 is MNHNS and CDR2 is SASEGT in the germline V gene. The CDR3 is made up of 15 amino acids. The DNA of the CDR3 is TGTGCCAGCAGTCTCGGACAGGGGAGGGCAGATACGCAGTATTTT. Its protein is CASSLGQGRADTQYF.

This clone appeared a single time. This chain connects TRBV23-1 to TRBJ2-7; 7 bases fit TRBD1. TRBV23-1 is given ORF status, its function remaining uncertain. Trimming took 0 bases from V and 6 from J; bases not matched to a gene: 17. The CDR3 has 18 residues. The CDR3 region is CASSQSVTGVESSCEQYF. The CDR3 DNA is TGCGCCAGCAGTCAATCGGTCACAGGGGTAGAATCGTCGTGCGAGCAGTACTTC.

V is TRBV23-1 and J is TRBJ1-1, with D unclear. TRBV23-1 is an open reading frame whose function is uncertain. Trimming pared 6 bases from V and 3 bases from J, leaving 8 bases between. This CDR3 spans 12 amino acids. CDR3 loop: CASSGPDTEAFF. CDR3 bases: TGCGCCAGCAGCGGCCCTGACACTGAAGCTTTCTTT.

The rearrangement uses TRBV4-1 and TRBJ2-1; TRBD2 is a possible D gene (6 bases). CDR3 length equals 15 residues. Germline CDR1 MGHRA, CDR2 YSYEKL. V lost 6 bases and J 5 bases, leaving 17 bases between the germline ends. CDR3 region: CASRDRAGLNNEQFF. CDR3 nucleotides: TGCGCCAGCAGGGATAGGGCGGGGCTCAACAATGAGCAGTTCTTC.

The V and J genes are TRBV27 and TRBJ1-2; 10 nucleotides match TRBD1. CDR3 size: 16 residues. The trim removed 6 bases at V and 0 bases at J, leaving 7 bases unmatched. Germline CDR1 MNHEY, CDR2 SMNVEV (reference sequence). CDR3 sequence reads: CASSPGTGASNYGYTF. The CDR3 nucleotides are TGTGCCAGCAGCCCTGGGACAGGGGCTTCTAACTATGGCTACACCTTC.

V gene TRBV4-2 combines with J gene TRBJ2-2, with TRBD2 matching 7 bases. V was clipped by 5 bases and J by 5 bases; unmatched bases: 11. Germline assignment: CDR1 LGHNA and CDR2 YNFKEQ. The CDR3 runs 16 residues. The CDR3 DNA reads as TGTGCCAGCAGCTACTCTAGCGGATGGGAAACCGGGGAGCTGTTTTTT. Protein sequence: CASSYSSGWETGELFF.

The sample holds a few counts of this clone. The chain joins TRBV30 to TRBJ1-2; possible D gene TRBD1, 5 bases. Trimming stripped 3 bases from V and 8 bases from J, with 10 bases between. CDR1 is GTSNPN, CDR2 SVGIG, per germline (reference sequence). CDR3 length equals 11 residues. CDR3 sequence (DNA): TGTGCCTGGAGGGTCTGGGGGGGCTACACCTTC. It codes for CAWRVWGGYTF.

The chain recombines TRBV30 with TRBJ2-7, with D hard to call. Germline V gene data show CDR1 as GTSNPN and CDR2 as SVGIG (reference sequence). The CDR3 covers 13 residues. V lost 5 bases, J lost 0 bases, and 11 bases lay in between. The CDR3 sequence is CAWRDQASYEQYF. The CDR3 DNA sequence: TGTGCCTGGCGTGACCAAGCCTCCTACGAGCAGTACTTC.

The gene calls are TRBV9 and TRBJ1-2; tentatively, D is TRBD1 (5 bases). Germline CDR1 reads SGDLS; CDR2 reads YYNGEE. The V gene lost 3 bases and the J gene lost 3 bases, with 12 bases spanning the gap. The CDR3 is 14 amino acids. DNA for the CDR3: TGTGCCAGCAGCGCTGGGGGGGACGACTATGGCTACACCTTC. Protein: CASSAGGDDYGYTF.

This clone was counted between two and nine times. This chain's CDR3 is CASSPRLSGELFF. The CDR3 DNA sequence: TGTGCCAGCAGCCCCCGTCTCTCCGGGGAGCTGTTTTTT. The chain couples TRBV7-9 to TRBJ2-2; D remains ambiguous. The germline CDR1 and CDR2 sequences are SEHNR and FQNEAQ (reference sequence). The CDR3 runs 13 residues. The V end lost 5 bases, the J end lost 6 bases, and 10 bases lay between the germline ends.